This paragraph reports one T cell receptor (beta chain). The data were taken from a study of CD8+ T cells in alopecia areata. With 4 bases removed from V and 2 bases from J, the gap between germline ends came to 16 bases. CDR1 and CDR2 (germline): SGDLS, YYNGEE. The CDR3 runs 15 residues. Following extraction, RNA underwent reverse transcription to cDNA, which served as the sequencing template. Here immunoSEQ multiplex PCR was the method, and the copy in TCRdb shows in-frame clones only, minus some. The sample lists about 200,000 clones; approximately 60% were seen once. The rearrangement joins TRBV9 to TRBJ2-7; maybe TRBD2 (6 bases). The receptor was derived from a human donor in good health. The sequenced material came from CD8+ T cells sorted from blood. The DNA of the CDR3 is TGTGCCAGCAGCCCCCGGGGGAAGTCCACCTACGAGCAGTACTTC. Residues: CASSPRGKSTYEQYF.